This T cell receptor beta chain was retrieved from a study of T cell responses to AZD1222 COVID-19 vaccine. General study points: Females outnumbered males among donors, who were mostly white British; clonal diversity was possibly underestimated. Only a handful of AZD1222 recipients tested seropositive at baseline. Per reports, nearly half of all spike-specific TCRs target regions that are unmutated in variants.

Using immunoSEQ multiplex PCR, the repertoire was profiled, and TCRdb retains in-frame clones only, with some absent. Of around 140,000 clones in the sample, about nine tenths were seen once. This CDR3 has 15 residues. Trimming shortened V by 7 bases and J by 2 bases, and 18 bases separated the two germline ends. Worth noting for this clone: Its antigen remains unknown.

Pooling of second doses given at about 4 or about 12 weeks was done. This clonotype originated in an adult who received the AZD1222 COVID-19 vaccine. The gene calls are TRBV23-1 and TRBJ2-7; either TRBD1 or TRBD2 may supply D (5 bases each). TRBV23-1 is treated as an ORF (open reading frame) with a function not yet certain. This specimen was peripheral blood, taken 28 days after the second AZD1222 dose. The CDR3 loop reads CASTLTGRITYEQYF. The CDR3 DNA sequence: TGCGCCAGCACCCTTACGGGACGTATTACCTACGAGCAGTACTTC.